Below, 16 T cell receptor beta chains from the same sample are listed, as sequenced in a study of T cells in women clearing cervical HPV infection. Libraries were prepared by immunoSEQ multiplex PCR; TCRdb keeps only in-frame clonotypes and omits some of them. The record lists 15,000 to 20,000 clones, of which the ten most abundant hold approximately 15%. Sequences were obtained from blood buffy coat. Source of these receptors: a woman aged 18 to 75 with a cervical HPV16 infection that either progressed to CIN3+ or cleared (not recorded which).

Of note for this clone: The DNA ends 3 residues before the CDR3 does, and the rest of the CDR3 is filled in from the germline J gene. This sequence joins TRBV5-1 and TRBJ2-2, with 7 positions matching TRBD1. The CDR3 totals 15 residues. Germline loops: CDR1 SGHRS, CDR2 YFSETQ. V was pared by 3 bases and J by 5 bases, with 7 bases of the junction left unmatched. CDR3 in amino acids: CASSSGQKETGELFF. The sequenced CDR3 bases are TGCGCCAGCAGCTCGGGACAGAAGGAAACCGGGGAG.

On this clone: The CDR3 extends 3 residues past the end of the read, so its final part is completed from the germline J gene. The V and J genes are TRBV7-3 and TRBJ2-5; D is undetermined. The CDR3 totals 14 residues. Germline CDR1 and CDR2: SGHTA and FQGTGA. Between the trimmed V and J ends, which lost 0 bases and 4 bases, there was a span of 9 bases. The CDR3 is CASSLTVHSETQYF. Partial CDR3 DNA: TGTGCCAGCAGCTTAACGGTACATTCAGAGACC.

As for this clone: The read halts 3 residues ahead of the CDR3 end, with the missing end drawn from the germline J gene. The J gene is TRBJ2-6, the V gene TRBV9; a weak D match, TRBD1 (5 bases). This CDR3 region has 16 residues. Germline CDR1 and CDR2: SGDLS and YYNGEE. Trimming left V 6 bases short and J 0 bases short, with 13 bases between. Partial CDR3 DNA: TGTGCCAGCACGTCAGGGTATTCCTCTGGGGCCAACGTC. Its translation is CASTSGYSSGANV. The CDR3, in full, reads CASTSGYSSGANVLTF.

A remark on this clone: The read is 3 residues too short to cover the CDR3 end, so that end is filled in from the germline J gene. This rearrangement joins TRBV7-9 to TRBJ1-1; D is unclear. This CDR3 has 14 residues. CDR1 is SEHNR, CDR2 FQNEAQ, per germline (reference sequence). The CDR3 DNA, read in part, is TGTGCCAGCAGCTTAGCGGCAGGCCAAGAGACA. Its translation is CASSLAAGQET. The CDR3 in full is CASSLAAGQETAFF.

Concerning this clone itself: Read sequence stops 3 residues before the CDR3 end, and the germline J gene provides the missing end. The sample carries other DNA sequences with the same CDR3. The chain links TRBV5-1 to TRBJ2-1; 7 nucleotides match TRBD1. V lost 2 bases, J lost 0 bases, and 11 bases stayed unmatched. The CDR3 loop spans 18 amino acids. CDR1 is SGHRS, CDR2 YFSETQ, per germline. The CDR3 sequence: CASSFKWAGGSSYNEQFF. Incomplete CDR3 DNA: TGCGCCAGCAGCTTTAAATGGGCAGGGGGAAGCTCCTACAATGAG. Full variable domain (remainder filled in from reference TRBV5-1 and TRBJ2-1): KAGVTQTPRYLIKTRGQQVTLSCSPISGHRSVSWYQQTPGQGLQFLFEYFSETQRNKGNFPGRFSGRQFSNSRSEMNVSTLELGDSALYLCASSFKWAGGSSYNEQFFGPGTRLTVL.

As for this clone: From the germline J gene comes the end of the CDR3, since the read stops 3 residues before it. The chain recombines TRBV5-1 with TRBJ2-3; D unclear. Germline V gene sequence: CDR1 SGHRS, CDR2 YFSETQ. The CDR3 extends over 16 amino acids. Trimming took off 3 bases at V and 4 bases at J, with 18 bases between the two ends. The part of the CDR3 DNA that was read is TGCGCCAGCAGCTCTCAGACTCGAAGGTCCCCAGATACG. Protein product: CASSSQTRRSPDT. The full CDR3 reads CASSSQTRRSPDTQYF.

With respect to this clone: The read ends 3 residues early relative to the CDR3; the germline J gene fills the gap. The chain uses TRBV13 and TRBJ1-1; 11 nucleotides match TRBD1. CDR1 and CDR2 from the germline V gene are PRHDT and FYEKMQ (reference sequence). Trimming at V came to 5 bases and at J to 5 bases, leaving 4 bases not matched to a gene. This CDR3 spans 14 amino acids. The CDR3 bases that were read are TGTGCCAGCAGCCCGGGACAGGGGGGAACTGAA. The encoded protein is CASSPGQGGTE. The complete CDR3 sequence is CASSPGQGGTEAFF.

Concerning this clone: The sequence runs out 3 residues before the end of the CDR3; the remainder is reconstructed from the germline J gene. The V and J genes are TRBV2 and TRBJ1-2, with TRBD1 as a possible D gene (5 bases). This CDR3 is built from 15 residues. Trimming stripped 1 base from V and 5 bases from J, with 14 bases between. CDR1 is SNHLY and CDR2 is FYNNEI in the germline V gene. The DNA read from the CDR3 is TGTGCCAGCAGTGAAGGGGGGGTCGGATGGTATGGC. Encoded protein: CASSEGGVGWYG. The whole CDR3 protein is CASSEGGVGWYGYTF.

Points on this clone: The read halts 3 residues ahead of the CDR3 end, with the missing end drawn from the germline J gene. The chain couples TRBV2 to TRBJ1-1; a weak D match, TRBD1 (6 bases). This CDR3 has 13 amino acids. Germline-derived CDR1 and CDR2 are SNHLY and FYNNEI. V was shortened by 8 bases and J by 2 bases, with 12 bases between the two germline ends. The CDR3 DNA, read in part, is TGTGCCAGCCGTAGACAGGAAAACACTGAA. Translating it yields CASRRQENTE. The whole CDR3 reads CASRRQENTEAFF.

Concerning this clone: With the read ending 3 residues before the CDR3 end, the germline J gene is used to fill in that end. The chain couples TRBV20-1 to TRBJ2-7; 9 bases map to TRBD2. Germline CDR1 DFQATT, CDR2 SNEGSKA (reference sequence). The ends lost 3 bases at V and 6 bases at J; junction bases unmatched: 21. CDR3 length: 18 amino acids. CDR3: CSASKPRSRREGQVEQYF. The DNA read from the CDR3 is TGCAGTGCTAGTAAACCCCGATCAAGGCGGGAGGGCCAGGTCGAG.

The sequenced CDR3 bases are TGTGCCTGGAGTACCTCTGAGAGCGGGAGGGCATCCCCGCAAGAGACC. Residues: CAWSTSESGRASPQET. The complete CDR3 sequence is CAWSTSESGRASPQETQYF. The genes are TRBV30 and TRBJ2-5, with TRBD2 identical over 10 bases. Coverage ceases 3 residues before the CDR3 finishes, and the germline J gene fills in the end. The J segment lost 2 bases and the V segment lost 2 bases, leaving 17 bases of the junction unmatched. CDR3 size: 19 residues. In germline, CDR1 is GTSNPN, CDR2 SVGIG (reference sequence). Complete variable domain (other parts from reference TRBV30 and TRBJ2-5): SQTIHQWPATLVQPVGSPLSLECTVEGTSNPNLYWYRQAAGRGLQLLFYSVGIGQISSEVPQNLSASRPQDRQFILSSKKLLLSDSGFYLCAWSTSESGRASPQETQYFGPGTRLLVL.

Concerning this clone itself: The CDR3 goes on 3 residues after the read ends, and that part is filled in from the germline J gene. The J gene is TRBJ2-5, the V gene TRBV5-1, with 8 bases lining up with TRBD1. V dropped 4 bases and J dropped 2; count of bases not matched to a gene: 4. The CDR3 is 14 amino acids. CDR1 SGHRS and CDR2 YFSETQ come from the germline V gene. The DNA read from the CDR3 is TGCGCCAGCAGCGCGGACAGGGTGCAAGAGACC. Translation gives CASSADRVQET. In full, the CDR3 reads CASSADRVQETQYF.

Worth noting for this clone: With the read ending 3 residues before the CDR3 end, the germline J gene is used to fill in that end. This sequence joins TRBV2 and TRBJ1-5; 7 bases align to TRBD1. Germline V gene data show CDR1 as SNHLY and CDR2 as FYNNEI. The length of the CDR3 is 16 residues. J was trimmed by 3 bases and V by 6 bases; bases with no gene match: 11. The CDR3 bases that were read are TGTGCCAGCAGCCGACAGGGAAGTTGGAACAATCAGCCC. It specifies CASSRQGSWNNQP. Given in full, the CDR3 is CASSRQGSWNNQPQHF.

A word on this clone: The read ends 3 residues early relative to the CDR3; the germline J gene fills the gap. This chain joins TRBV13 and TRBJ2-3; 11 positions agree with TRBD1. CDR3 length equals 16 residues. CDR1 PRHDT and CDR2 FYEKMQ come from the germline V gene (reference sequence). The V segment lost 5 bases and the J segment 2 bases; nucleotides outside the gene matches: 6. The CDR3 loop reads CASSPRDRGVTDTQYF. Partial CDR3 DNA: TGTGCCAGCAGCCCAAGGGACAGGGGGGTCACAGATACG. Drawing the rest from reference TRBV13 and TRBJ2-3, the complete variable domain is AAGVIQSPRHLIKEKRETATLKCYPIPRHDTVYWYQQGPGQDPQFLISFYEKMQSDKGSIPDRFSAQQFSDYHSELNMSSLELGDSALYFCASSPRDRGVTDTQYFGPGTRLTVL.

Incomplete CDR3 DNA: TGCAGTGCTAGAGTACAGGGAGAGGCCTATGGC. The encoded protein is CSARVQGEAYG. The complete CDR3 sequence is CSARVQGEAYGYTF. This chain links TRBV20-1 with TRBJ1-2, with TRBD1 as a possible D gene (6 bases). Read data end 3 residues before the CDR3 end; the end is taken from the germline J gene. Trimming stripped 1 base from V and 4 bases from J, with 13 bases between. Per germline, CDR1 DFQATT and CDR2 SNEGSKA (reference sequence). CDR3 length: 14 amino acids.

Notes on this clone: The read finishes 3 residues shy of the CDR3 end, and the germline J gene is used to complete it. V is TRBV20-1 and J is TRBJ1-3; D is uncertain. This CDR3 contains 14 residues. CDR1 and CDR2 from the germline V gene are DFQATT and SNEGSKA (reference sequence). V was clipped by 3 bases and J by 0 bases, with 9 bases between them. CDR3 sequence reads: CSASERYSGNTIYF. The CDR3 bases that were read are TGCAGTGCTAGCGAAAGGTACTCTGGAAACACC.